This entry describes one TCR beta chain. Its specificity is unknown. The source of the sample is a study of T cell clusters in autoimmune cytopenias. Study-level results: Primary autoimmune cytopenia patients seemingly lacked the physiological T cell clusters found in healthy donors.

TRB was amplified by touch-down multiplex PCR, primer pools A and B combined. TCRdb reworked the multiplex PCR reads into one entry per CDR3 protein, no DNA. The sample includes 4,500 to 7,000 distinct CDR3 sequences. Some 40,000 genome equivalents of blood DNA were amplified for TRB. The length of the CDR3 is 14 residues. Germline V gives CDR1 SGDLS, CDR2 YYNGEE. This chain uses TRBV9 with TRBJ2-1; TCRdb calls TRBD1, which cannot be checked without DNA. Sequenced sample: peripheral blood. The receptor comes from a human donor with an autoimmune cytopenia or autoimmune hepatitis (not recorded which). The CDR3 here is CASSVGPGVDEQFF.